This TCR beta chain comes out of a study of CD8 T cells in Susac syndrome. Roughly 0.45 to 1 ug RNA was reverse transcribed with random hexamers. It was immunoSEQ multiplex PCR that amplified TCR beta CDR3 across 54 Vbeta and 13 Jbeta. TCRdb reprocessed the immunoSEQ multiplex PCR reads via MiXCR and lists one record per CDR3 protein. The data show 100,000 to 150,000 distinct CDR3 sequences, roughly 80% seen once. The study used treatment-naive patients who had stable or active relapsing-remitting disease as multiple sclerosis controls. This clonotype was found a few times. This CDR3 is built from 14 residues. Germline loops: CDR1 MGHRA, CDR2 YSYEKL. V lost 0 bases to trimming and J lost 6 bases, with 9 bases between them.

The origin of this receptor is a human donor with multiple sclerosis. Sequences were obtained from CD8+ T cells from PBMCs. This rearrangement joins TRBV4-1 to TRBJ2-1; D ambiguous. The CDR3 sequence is CASSQEERLNEQFF. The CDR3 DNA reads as TGCGCCAGCAGCCAAGAAGAGAGGCTCAATGAGCAGTTCTTC.